The rows below give T cell receptor beta chains drawn from one sample of a study of blood T cell repertoires in COVID-19. Assay: immunoSEQ multiplex PCR; the TCRdb copy retains only in-frame clones and omits some. The sample consists of nearly 350,000 clones, roughly 90% of them appearing once. Material for sequencing was PBMCs or T cells enriched from blood (not recorded which). Every receptor here comes from a woman in her 30s who had recovered from COVID-19. CDR3s include the opening cysteine and the closing phenylalanine or tryptophan. A D gene is named only where the DNA matches it firmly. Clone size is given for some rows only: seen once, a few or many times, or a class if the clone is expanded.

j_call clone_size d_call v_call cdr3_nt cdr3_aa
TRBJ2-2 few - TRBV7-8 TGTGCCAGCAGCTTGGGACAGAACACCGGGGAGCTGTTTTTT CASSLGQNTGELFF
TRBJ2-6 - TRBD1 TRBV6-5 TGTGCCAGCAGTTACTCCGACAGGGCTGGGGCCAACGTCCTGACTTTC CASSYSDRAGANVLTF
TRBJ2-7 - - TRBV11-2 TGTGCCAGCAGCCCCCCCCCGACGGGGGCCTACGAGCAGTACTTC CASSPPPTGAYEQYF
TRBJ1-3 - - TRBV6-4 TGTGCCAGCAGTGAACAGGCGAACTCTGGAAACACCATATATTTT CASSEQANSGNTIYF
TRBJ1-2 - - TRBV6-5 TGTGCCAGCAAAACAGCTAACTATGGCTACACCTTC CASKTANYGYTF
TRBJ1-1 - TRBD1 TRBV30 TGTGCCTGGAGTTCAGGGGGAGGTATGAACACTGAAGCTTTCTTT CAWSSGGGMNTEAFF
TRBJ2-5 - TRBD2 TRBV6-1 TGTGCCAGCAGTGAATATGGAGGTTGGCTAGCGGGGGCGGGGGAGACCCAGTACTTC CASSEYGGWLAGAGETQYF
TRBJ2-2 - TRBD2 TRBV9 TGTGCCAGCACCTCTGGGGCTAGCGGAGTTACCGGGGAGCTGTTTTTT CASTSGASGVTGELFF
TRBJ2-3 - TRBD1 TRBV29-1 TGCAGCGGAGTCAGGGGGTTGAGCACAGATACGCAGTATTTT CSGVRGLSTDTQYF
TRBJ2-5 - TRBD2 TRBV24-1 TGTGCCACCAGTGATTCGGAGCTTAGCGGGGGAAAAGAGACCCAGTACTTC CATSDSELSGGKETQYF
TRBJ2-7 - TRBD1 TRBV11-3 TGTGCCAGCAGCCCGAGAGGGGACAGGGGTTTCCACGAGCAGTACTTC CASSPRGDRGFHEQYF
TRBJ1-1 - TRBD1 TRBV28 TGTGCCAGCAGTCGGCCGGGACAGGGATCCGAAGCTTTCTTT CASSRPGQGSEAFF
TRBJ1-1 - - TRBV21-1 - CASSKAVAGGSSFF
TRBJ1-4 - TRBD1 TRBV5-5 TGTGCCAGCAGCTTCGGGGGACAGGGTTATGAAAAACTGTTTTTT CASSFGGQGYEKLFF
TRBJ1-1 - - TRBV10-2 TGCGCCAGCAGTGAGACCGGGGGTGCAGGGTTGGACACTGAAGCTTTCTTT CASSETGGAGLDTEAFF
TRBJ2-2 - - TRBV28 TGTGCCAGCACTCAAAGCGGGACATCCTCCGGCGGGGAGCTGTTTTTT CASTQSGTSSGGELFF
TRBJ2-2 - TRBD2 TRBV3-1/TRBV3-2 TGTGCCAGCAGCCAGAGCGGGGGGAGCACCGGGGAGCTGTTTTTT CASSQSGGSTGELFF
TRBJ1-1 - - TRBV14 TGTGCCAGCAGCCAAGAGCAAGGGGCCTGGCCCACTGAAGCTTTCTTT CASSQEQGAWPTEAFF
TRBJ1-2 - - TRBV29-1 TGCAGCGTTGAACAGGGTTTTTCGGGCTATGGCTACACCTTC CSVEQGFSGYGYTF
TRBJ2-3 once TRBD2 TRBV5-1 TGCGCCAGCAGCTTGACTAGCGGGCCCACAGATACGCAGTATTTT CASSLTSGPTDTQYF
TRBJ1-1 - - TRBV7-8 TGTGCCAGCAGGAAATCAATGATCTCGGACACTGAAGCTTTCTTT CASRKSMISDTEAFF
TRBJ2-5 - - TRBV25-1 TGTGCCAGCAGTCGGGGAAAAGAGACCCAGTACTTC CASSRGKETQYF